The clone carrying this T cell receptor beta chain occurred many times. Its antigen is not known. V dropped 0 bases and J dropped 0 bases, with 10 bases sitting between them. CDR1 is SGDLS and CDR2 is YYNGEE in the germline V gene. The CDR3 contains 16 residues. Each patient went into thyroid surgery without having received any treatment. The data were taken from a study of metastatic and nonmetastatic thyroid tumors. Points from the study as a whole: Malignant thyroid tumors reportedly exceeded benign nodules significantly in TCR beta diversity, with the difference appearing in blood and tumor.

As handled by the study authors: A papillary thyroid cancer distant-metastasis classifier was built from CDR3 differences across clinicopathological groups. TCRdb re-called clones from the PCR reads using MiXCR. It is TCRdb's table, rather than the study itself, that gives the V and J calls and clone size. Among under 35,000 clones, 15% to 20% were seen once, and the ten largest hold over 4%. Sequencing input: blood. The chain links TRBV9 to TRBJ2-1; no clear D gene. This sequence originates from a female donor with papillary thyroid cancer or a benign thyroid nodule (not recorded which). Some clones in this sample may be carry-over from other donors' samples. The CDR3 DNA reads TGTGCCAGCAGCGTAGGAGGCGCAAGCTCCTACAATGAGCAGTTCTTC. Translation: CASSVGGASSYNEQFF.